The clone carrying this T cell receptor (beta chain) was counted between two and nine times. Antigen unknown. Of the isolated RNA, all was reverse transcribed, and so the sequenced material was expressed TCRB transcripts. Generated by immunoSEQ multiplex PCR, the TCRdb table keeps only in-frame clones and is missing some. Of about 160,000 clones detected, approximately 8.7% appear once; the ten largest clones hold roughly 0.7%. This specimen comes from a study of beta chain features in type 1 diabetes. Points from the study as a whole: Still unanswered here is whether HLA type influences TCRB rearrangement. In all four CD4+ subsets, TCRB CDR3 length was significantly, moderately reduced in type 1 diabetes.

In germline, CDR1 is SQVTM, CDR2 ANQGSEA. This CDR3 spans 13 amino acids. V lost 4 bases and J lost 5, with 14 bases in between. What was sequenced was central memory CD4+ T cells from blood. The J gene is TRBJ1-1, the V gene TRBV29-1, with D hard to call. The clonotype comes from a woman younger than 45 with type 1 diabetes. Written as DNA, the CDR3 is TGCAGCGTTGGTGTCGGAAGCGGGACTGAAGCTTTCTTT. Its protein product is CSVGVGSGTEAFF.